Each of the 25 T cell receptor beta chains below was sequenced from the same sample in a study of early T cells in non-severe SARS-CoV-2 infection. TCRdb re-analysed the 5' RACE reads in MiXCR, keeping a single row per CDR3 protein. The sample records roughly 99,000 distinct CDR3 sequences, over 8.5% being singletons. What was sequenced was whole blood. The receptors come from an adult who was a healthcare worker with PCR-confirmed SARS-CoV-2 infection or an uninfected control (not recorded which).

This clonotype has just a few counts. This chain joins TRBV6-5 and TRBJ2-5, with TRBD2 identical over 7 bases. Per the germline V gene, CDR1 is MNHEY and CDR2 is SVGAGI. This CDR3 region has 14 residues. Losses at the gene ends were 6 bases for V and 7 bases for J; bases not matched to a gene: 11. CDR3 sequence: CASSPSGPQGTQYF. CDR3 coding DNA: TGTGCCAGCAGCCCTAGCGGCCCCCAGGGGACCCAGTACTTC.

This clonotype appeared a few times. The chain recombines TRBV12-3 or TRBV12-4 with TRBJ2-2, with D maybe TRBD2 (6 bases). Trimming took 7 bases from V and 5 from J, leaving 8 bases between them. There are 12 residues in the CDR3. The CDR3 loop is CASNRGTGELFF. The CDR3 DNA is TGTGCCAGCAATCGGGGGACCGGGGAGCTGTTTTTT.

This chain connects TRBV7-9 to TRBJ1-2, with a tentative D call TRBD1 (5 bases). Trimming took off 2 bases at V and 7 bases at J, with 11 bases between the two ends. The CDR3 runs to 13 residues. CDR1 and CDR2 (germline): SEHNR, FQNEAQ (reference sequence). The CDR3 loop is CASSLSGGVGYTF. Here the CDR3 DNA reads TGTGCCAGCAGCTTAAGTGGAGGGGTTGGCTACACCTTC.

This chain joins TRBV30 and TRBJ1-2, with D perhaps TRBD1 (6 bases). The length of the CDR3 is 14 residues. The germline CDR1 and CDR2 sequences are GTSNPN and SVGIG (reference sequence). Trimming pared 3 bases from V and 8 bases from J, leaving 19 bases between. Here the CDR3 DNA reads TGTGCCTGGAGGCCGACAGGAGGTACTAGGGGCTACACCTTC. Translating gives CAWRPTGGTRGYTF.

This clonotype has a count of ten or more. The chain uses TRBV2 and TRBJ1-4; TRBD1 agrees at 7 bases. The CDR3 extends over 15 amino acids. J gave up 7 bases and V 7 bases, and 12 bases lay outside the gene matches. Germline CDR1 reads SNHLY; CDR2 reads FYNNEI. The CDR3 loop is CASNLMTGFFEKLFF. CDR3 bases: TGTGCCAGCAATCTCATGACAGGGTTTTTTGAAAAACTGTTTTTT.

To note about this clonotype: Its ends do not fully match the called genes, so a read error is possible. The J gene is TRBJ1-1, the V gene TRBV20-1; D gene uncertain. The CDR3 consists of 11 residues. Per germline, CDR1 DFQATT and CDR2 SNEGSKA (reference sequence). CDR3 nucleotides: TGCACTGCTAGAGATCCTCCTGAAGCTTTCTTT. Translated, it gives CTARDPPEAFF.

V is TRBV6-5 and J is TRBJ1-1, with 9 bases that match TRBD1. The length of the CDR3 is 13 residues. J gave up 10 bases and V 6 bases, and 9 bases lay outside the gene matches. Germline V gene sequence: CDR1 MNHEY, CDR2 SVGAGI. CDR3 in amino acids: CASRQPGQGSAFF. In nucleotides, the CDR3 is TGTGCCAGCAGACAACCGGGACAGGGCTCAGCTTTCTTT.

This clonotype was observed at least ten times. This chain connects TRBV29-1 to TRBJ2-1; 9 nucleotides line up with TRBD2. The CDR3 sequence is 14 residues long. Germline V gene data show CDR1 as SQVTM and CDR2 as ANQGSEA. V lost 3 bases, J lost 8 bases, and 8 bases stayed unmatched. The CDR3 sequence is CSVDASGRWDEQFF. CDR3 nucleotides: TGCAGCGTTGATGCCAGCGGGAGGTGGGATGAGCAGTTCTTC.

This chain links TRBV28 with TRBJ2-7; no clear D. The V end lost 8 bases, the J end lost 5 bases, and 13 bases lay between the germline ends. The CDR3 contains 12 residues. CDR1 MDHEN and CDR2 SYDVKM come from the germline V gene. The CDR3, as DNA: TGTGCCAGCTCCTATGTTGGGAACGAGCAGTACTTC. This sequence encodes CASSYVGNEQYF.

The rearrangement links TRBV28 to TRBJ2-1; 12 bases fit TRBD2. Looked up from germline, CDR1 is MDHEN and CDR2 is SYDVKM. This CDR3 has 13 residues. V was pared by 5 bases and J by 10 bases, with 3 bases of the junction left unmatched. This CDR3 is CASSRLAGAEQFF. CDR3 nucleotide sequence: TGTGCCAGCAGTCGACTAGCGGGAGCCGAGCAGTTCTTC.

This clonotype was found many times. The chain has TRBV20-1 and TRBJ1-2, with TRBD1 as a possible D gene (5 bases). CDR3 length: 11 amino acids. V was trimmed by 7 bases and J by 2 bases, leaving 8 bases between them. CDR1 DFQATT and CDR2 SNEGSKA come from the germline V gene (reference sequence). The CDR3 protein is CSGGENYGYTF. CDR3 nucleotide sequence: TGCAGTGGGGGGGAAAACTATGGCTACACCTTC.

The chain combines TRBV6-2 or TRBV6-3 with TRBJ2-7; 8 bases are shared with TRBD2. The trim removed 4 bases at V and 5 bases at J, leaving 7 bases unmatched. Germline V gene data show CDR1 as MNHEY and CDR2 as SVGEGT. This CDR3 contains 14 residues. In DNA, the CDR3 is TGTGCCAGCAGTTCGTCTAGCGGGTTGGACGAGCAGTACTTC. This sequence encodes CASSSSSGLDEQYF.

This clonotype was found many times. This rearrangement joins TRBV7-2 to TRBJ2-7, with D perhaps matching TRBD1 or TRBD2 (5 bases each). Germline V lookup: CDR1 SGHTA, CDR2 FQGNSA. CDR3 length: 11 residues. V lost 8 bases and J 6 bases, leaving 11 bases between the germline ends. CDR3 residues: CASDGAGEQYF. CDR3 in DNA: TGTGCCAGCGACGGGGCCGGCGAGCAGTACTTC. Drawing the rest from reference TRBV7-2 and TRBJ2-7, the complete variable domain is GAGVSQSPSNKVTEKGKDVELRCDPISGHTALYWYRQSLGQGLEFLIYFQGNSAPDKSGLPSDRFSAERTGGSVSTLTIQRTQQEDSAVYLCASDGAGEQYFGPGTRLTVT.

This clonotype was recorded many times. The CDR3 is CASSLVYNLEQYF. As DNA, the CDR3 is TGTGCCAGCAGCTTAGTCTACAACCTCGAGCAGTACTTC. The chain joins TRBV7-2 to TRBJ2-7; D ambiguous. Between the trimmed V and J ends, which lost 1 base and 6 bases, there was a span of 10 bases. The length of the CDR3 is 13 residues. Per germline, CDR1 SGHTA and CDR2 FQGNSA.

This clonotype turned up a few times. The chain links TRBV5-6 to TRBJ2-1; possible D gene TRBD2, 6 bases. Germline lookup yields CDR1 SGHDT and CDR2 YYEEEE. Trimming took off 0 bases at V and 12 bases at J, with 16 bases between the two ends. The CDR3 extends over 14 amino acids. This chain's CDR3 is CASSLVRRASWQFF. CDR3 DNA sequence: TGTGCCAGCAGCTTGGTGCGGAGGGCCTCATGGCAGTTCTTC.

The chain combines TRBV7-2 with TRBJ2-5, with unresolved D. Germline CDR1 is SGHTA and CDR2 is FQGNSA. This CDR3 spans 14 amino acids. Trimming pared 10 bases from V and 0 bases from J, leaving 15 bases between. CDR3 amino acids: CANRRRSYQETQYF. The CDR3, as DNA: TGTGCCAACAGACGACGGAGCTACCAAGAGACCCAGTACTTC.

CDR3 in DNA: TGCAGCGTTGTGGGCAGGGCCGAGACCCAGTACTTC. This gives the protein CSVVGRAETQYF. This sequence joins TRBV29-1 and TRBJ2-5, with D maybe TRBD1 (5 bases). Trimming took 4 bases from V and 5 from J, leaving 11 bases between them. CDR1 and CDR2 (germline): SQVTM, ANQGSEA. The CDR3 has 12 residues.

This clonotype has just a few counts. The genes are TRBV11-2 and TRBJ2-6, with D possibly matching TRBD2 (5 bases). Trimming cost V 5 bases and J 1 base, with 18 bases left between them. Per the germline V gene, CDR1 is SGHAT and CDR2 is FQNNGV. The CDR3 is 18 residues long. The CDR3 nucleotides are TGTGCCAGCAGCCCGACCCATGGACGACTATCTGGGGCCAACGTCCTGACTTTC. Translated: CASSPTHGRLSGANVLTF.

The chain uses TRBV7-2 and TRBJ2-7; TRBD2 agrees at 13 bases. Germline V gives CDR1 SGHTA, CDR2 FQGNSA. The CDR3 has 15 amino acids. The J segment lost 6 bases and the V segment lost 5 bases, leaving 7 bases of the junction unmatched. CDR3: CASSVTSGRAAEQYF. The DNA for the CDR3 is TGTGCCAGCAGCGTAACTAGCGGGAGGGCCGCCGAGCAGTACTTC.

This clonotype occurred many times. Relative to the germline gene, one junction end is altered; a read error may explain this. V gene TRBV5-1 combines with J gene TRBJ1-1; no definite D call. The V gene's germline CDR1 is SGHRS and CDR2 YFSETQ. There are 11 residues in the CDR3. The CDR3 sequence: CASSLNTEAFF. CDR3 DNA: TGTGCCAGCAGTCTGAACACTGAAGCTTTCTTT.

This clonotype was observed many times. J is TRBJ2-3 and V is TRBV24-1, with D possibly being TRBD1 or TRBD2 (5 bases each). Trimming cost V 12 bases and J 0 bases, with 9 bases left between them. This CDR3 has 12 amino acids. The germline gives CDR1 KGHDR, CDR2 SFDVKD. CDR3 in DNA: TGTGCCGTCCGGGACAGCACAGATACGCAGTATTTT. This translates into CAVRDSTDTQYF.

This clonotype was detected only once. The rearrangement uses TRBV14 and TRBJ1-2; TRBD1 might be the D (5 bases). Trimming cost V 0 bases and J 3 bases, with 11 bases left between them. The CDR3 runs to 15 residues. CDR1 is SGHDN, CDR2 FVKESK, per germline. CDR3 sequence: CASSQDWGPDYGYTF. For the CDR3, the DNA is TGTGCCAGCAGCCAAGACTGGGGCCCGGACTATGGCTACACCTTC.

This clonotype was seen more than once but under ten times. This chain uses TRBV6-1 with TRBJ1-5; D gene ambiguous. Germline V gives CDR1 MNHNS, CDR2 SASEGT. The CDR3 is 14 amino acids. V was trimmed by 7 bases and J by 3 bases, leaving 13 bases between them. The DNA for the CDR3 is TGTGCCAGCAACGGAGCGCCCGTCAATCAGCCCCAGCATTTT. It codes for CASNGAPVNQPQHF.

This clonotype was seen at least ten times. The rearrangement links TRBV28 to TRBJ2-3, with 7 nucleotides matching TRBD1. V lost 5 bases to trimming and J lost 7 bases; unmatched junction nucleotides: 6. Germline assignment: CDR1 MDHEN and CDR2 SYDVKM. The CDR3 contains 13 residues. The CDR3 protein is CASSMDRWNTQYF. The DNA of the CDR3 is TGTGCCAGCAGTATGGACAGGTGGAATACGCAGTATTTT.

This clonotype showed up many times. The gene calls are TRBV6-5 and TRBJ2-5; TRBD1 aligns across 8 bases. J was trimmed by 5 bases and V by 0 bases; bases with no gene match: 2. This CDR3 has 14 residues. Germline assignment: CDR1 MNHEY and CDR2 SVGAGI. CDR3 amino acids: CASSYSWTGETQYF. CDR3 DNA sequence: TGTGCCAGCAGTTACTCTTGGACAGGGGAGACCCAGTACTTC.